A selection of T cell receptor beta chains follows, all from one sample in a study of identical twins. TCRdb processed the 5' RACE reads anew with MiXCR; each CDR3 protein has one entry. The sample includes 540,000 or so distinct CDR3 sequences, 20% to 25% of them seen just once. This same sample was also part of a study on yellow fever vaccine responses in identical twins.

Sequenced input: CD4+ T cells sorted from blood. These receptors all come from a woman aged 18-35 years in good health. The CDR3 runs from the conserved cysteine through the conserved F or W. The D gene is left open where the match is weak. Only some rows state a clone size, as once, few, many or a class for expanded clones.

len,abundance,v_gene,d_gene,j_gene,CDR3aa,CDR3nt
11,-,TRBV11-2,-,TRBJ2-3,CASSEATTQYF,TGTGCCAGCAGCGAAGCTACTACGCAGTATTTT
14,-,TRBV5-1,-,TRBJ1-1,CASSLASTNTEAFF,TGCGCCAGCAGCTTGGCCTCGACGAACACTGAAGCTTTCTTT
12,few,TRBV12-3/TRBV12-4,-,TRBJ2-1,CASLARDNEQFF,TGTGCCAGCCTAGCCAGGGACAATGAGCAGTTCTTC
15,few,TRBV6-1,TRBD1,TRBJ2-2,CASRQTGQVTGELFF,TGTGCCAGCAGACAAACGGGACAGGTCACCGGGGAGCTGTTTTTT
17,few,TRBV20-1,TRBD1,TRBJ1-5,CSARDSIGRGSNQPQHF,TGCAGTGCTAGAGATTCAATAGGCAGGGGGAGCAATCAGCCCCAGCATTTT
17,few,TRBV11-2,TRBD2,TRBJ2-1,CASSDGTSGRAKGEQFF,TGTGCCAGCAGCGACGGGACTAGCGGGAGGGCCAAGGGTGAGCAGTTCTTC
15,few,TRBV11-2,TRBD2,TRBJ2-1,CASSLDRTSHNEQFF,TGTGCCAGCAGCTTAGACAGGACTAGCCACAATGAGCAGTTCTTC
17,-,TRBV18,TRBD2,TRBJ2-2,CASSRSTTSGNTGELFF,TGTGCCAGCTCACGCTCTACGACTAGCGGGAACACCGGGGAGCTGTTTTTT
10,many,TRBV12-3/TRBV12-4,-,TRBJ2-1,CASVSGQQFF,TGTGCCAGCGTCTCCGGCCAGCAGTTCTTC
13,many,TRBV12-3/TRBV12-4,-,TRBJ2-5,CASTDDRRETQYF,TGTGCCAGCACCGACGACCGTAGGGAGACCCAGTACTTC
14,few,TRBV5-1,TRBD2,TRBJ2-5,CASRTGRGKETQYF,TGCGCCAGCCGAACGGGGAGGGGCAAAGAGACCCAGTACTTC
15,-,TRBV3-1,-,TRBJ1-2,CASSQDYTQNYGYTF,TGTGCCAGCAGCCAAGACTACACTCAGAACTATGGCTACACCTTC
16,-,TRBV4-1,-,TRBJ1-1,CASSHPYGVVDTEAFF,TGCGCCAGCAGCCATCCATACGGGGTGGTGGACACTGAAGCTTTCTTT
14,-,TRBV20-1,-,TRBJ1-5,CSARDPVHNQPQHF,TGCAGTGCTAGAGATCCCGTACATAATCAGCCCCAGCATTTT
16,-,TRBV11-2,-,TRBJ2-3,CASSRLVGPSTDTQYF,TGTGCCAGCAGCCGCCTCGTCGGCCCTAGCACAGATACGCAGTATTTT
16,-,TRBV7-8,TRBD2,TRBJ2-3,CASSPRGGGTADTQYF,TGTGCCAGCAGTCCACGTGGGGGGGGAACGGCAGATACGCAGTATTTT